This entry lists 25 T cell receptor beta chains sequenced from one sample in a study of shared clonotypes between healthy human individuals. Profiling relied on immunoSEQ multiplex PCR, and the TCRdb table lists in-frame clones only, not all of them. This sample has millions of clones, with approximately 90% found just once. Input material: naive CD4+ T cells sorted from blood. Subset indicated: CD45RA+ positively selected. These receptors were collected from a man aged 18 to 29 in good health.

The chain has TRBV2 and TRBJ2-2; D might be TRBD1 (5 bases). The CDR3 has 16 amino acids. With 6 bases removed from V and 2 bases from J, the gap between germline ends came to 16 bases. CDR1 is SNHLY, CDR2 FYNNEI, per germline. In DNA, the CDR3 is TGTGCCAGCAGCCAAGGGGTGACGGGCAACACCGGGGAGCTGTTTTTT. It codes for CASSQGVTGNTGELFF.

This chain links TRBV9 with TRBJ1-5, with 7 bases identical to TRBD1. Germline CDR1 is SGDLS and CDR2 is YYNGEE. V was clipped by 2 bases and J by 1 base; unmatched bases: 9. CDR3 length: 17 amino acids. The CDR3 DNA is TGTGCCAGCAGCGTGGGGGACAGCTCAGTAAGCAATCAGCCCCAGCATTTT. Translated, it gives CASSVGDSSVSNQPQHF.

The chain recombines TRBV6-1 with TRBJ1-4; D not resolved. Germline V CDR1 and CDR2: MNHNS, SASEGT. The CDR3 has 15 residues. Trimming took off 4 bases at V and 0 bases at J, with 9 bases between the two ends. The CDR3 nucleotides are TGTGCCAGCAGTGTTCACCTAGCAACTAATGAAAAACTGTTTTTT. Its translation is CASSVHLATNEKLFF.

The genes are TRBV6-1 and TRBJ1-4; 8 bases align to TRBD1. Germline trimming cut 4 bases from V and 7 bases from J; bases unmatched to any gene: 5. The germline V gene encodes CDR1 MNHNS and CDR2 SASEGT. The CDR3 contains 14 residues. The CDR3 sequence is CASSGTGWTEKLFF. In DNA, the CDR3 is TGTGCCAGCAGTGGGACAGGGTGGACTGAAAAACTGTTTTTT.

CDR3 bases: TGTGCCATCAGTGAGTTATCGAATAATTCACCCCTCCACTTT. Translation gives CAISELSNNSPLHF. V and J are TRBV10-3 and TRBJ1-6; D is unclear. Germline CDR1 ENHRY, CDR2 SYGVKD. The V gene lost 1 base and the J gene lost 5 bases, with 6 bases spanning the gap. This CDR3 spans 14 amino acids.

In DNA form, the CDR3 reads TGTGCCATCAGTGAGTGGACAGGGTACTACGAGCAGTACTTC. This gives the protein CAISEWTGYYEQYF. The V and J genes are TRBV10-3 and TRBJ2-7, with TRBD1 matching over 8 bases. Germline V lookup: CDR1 ENHRY, CDR2 SYGVKD. The ends lost 1 base at V and 3 bases at J; junction bases unmatched: 2. This CDR3 has 14 amino acids.

This chain links TRBV6-5 with TRBJ2-3, with 7 bases that match TRBD1. The germline CDR1 and CDR2 sequences are MNHEY and SVGAGI. Trimming at V came to 2 bases and at J to 4 bases, leaving 3 bases not matched to a gene. This CDR3 has 14 residues. The CDR3 spells CASSYNRGADTQYF. The CDR3, as DNA: TGTGCCAGCAGTTACAACAGGGGCGCAGATACGCAGTATTTT.

The chain combines TRBV29-1 with TRBJ2-7, with D possibly TRBD1 on 5 matching bases. The ends were cut back, 5 bases at V and 1 base at J, with 18 bases in the middle. CDR3 length: 15 residues. Germline CDR1 SQVTM, CDR2 ANQGSEA. CDR3: CSVSVGDQGSYEQYF. The CDR3 DNA reads TGCAGCGTTTCAGTTGGCGATCAGGGATCCTACGAGCAGTACTTC.

The rearrangement uses TRBV5-1 and TRBJ2-5, with D unclear. V was pared by 2 bases and J by 5 bases, with 28 bases between. This CDR3 has 19 amino acids. Germline V CDR1 and CDR2: SGHRS, YFSETQ. The CDR3 nucleotides read TGCGCCAGCAGCTTCGGATCCTCGGCGTGGCTAAAACGCCGGGAGACCCAGTACTTC. Its protein is CASSFGSSAWLKRRETQYF.

The chain combines TRBV5-1 with TRBJ1-2; 7 nucleotides align to TRBD1. The V gene's germline CDR1 is SGHRS and CDR2 YFSETQ. The V segment lost 4 bases and the J segment 3 bases; nucleotides outside the gene matches: 6. The CDR3 has 14 amino acids. This CDR3 reads CASSHGTADYGYTF. For the CDR3, the DNA is TGCGCCAGCAGCCACGGGACAGCTGACTATGGCTACACCTTC. Together with reference TRBV5-1 and TRBJ1-2, the CDR3 gives the full variable domain: KAGVTQTPRYLIKTRGQQVTLSCSPISGHRSVSWYQQTPGQGLQFLFEYFSETQRNKGNFPGRFSGRQFSNSRSEMNVSTLELGDSALYLCASSHGTADYGYTFGSGTRLTVV.

V and J are TRBV2 and TRBJ2-7; 10 positions match TRBD1. V trimming: 9 bases; J trimming: 2 bases; junction bases outside the gene matches: 7. The CDR3 covers 14 residues. CDR1 and CDR2 (germline): SNHLY, FYNNEI. In DNA form, the CDR3 reads TGTGCCAGTCATGGGACAGGGGCTCCCTACGAGCAGTACTTC. It codes for CASHGTGAPYEQYF.

J is TRBJ1-2 and V is TRBV7-2; 9 positions agree with TRBD1. CDR1 and CDR2 (germline): SGHTA, FQGNSA. The J segment lost 8 bases and the V segment lost 1 base, leaving 11 bases of the junction unmatched. CDR3 length: 16 residues. DNA of the CDR3: TGTGCCAGCAGCTTAGAGGGGACAGGGACGGCTAGAGGCTACACCTTC. It yields the protein CASSLEGTGTARGYTF.

The chain joins TRBV7-9 to TRBJ1-5; D possibly corresponds to TRBD1 (5 bases). CDR1 SEHNR and CDR2 FQNEAQ come from the germline V gene (reference sequence). CDR3 length: 15 amino acids. The germline V and J ends were trimmed by 3 bases and 5 bases, with 14 bases remaining between them. CDR3 in amino acids: CASSFDGTQDQPQHF. The CDR3 nucleotides read TGTGCCAGCAGCTTTGACGGGACGCAGGATCAGCCCCAGCATTTT.

V gene TRBV6-5 combines with J gene TRBJ1-5; tentatively, D is TRBD1 (5 bases). Germline CDR1 MNHEY, CDR2 SVGAGI. The CDR3 extends over 15 amino acids. The V and J ends lost 0 bases and 4 bases respectively, with 10 bases between them. CDR3 nucleotide sequence: TGTGCCAGCAGTTACTCCGGGACTGCTAATCAGCCCCAGCATTTT. Protein: CASSYSGTANQPQHF.

This chain connects TRBV2 to TRBJ2-7; 9 positions agree with TRBD2. V was pared by 3 bases and J by 1 base, with 4 bases of the junction left unmatched. The CDR3 runs to 15 residues. CDR1 is SNHLY and CDR2 is FYNNEI in the germline V gene. The CDR3 nucleotides read TGTGCCAGCAGTGACCCTAGCGGGGAATCCTACGAGCAGTACTTC. Its protein is CASSDPSGESYEQYF.

This clone showed up just once. The chain employs TRBV30 and TRBJ2-1; unclear D gene. The CDR3 runs 12 residues. Trimming stripped 4 bases from V and 6 bases from J, with 10 bases between. CDR1 and CDR2 (germline): GTSNPN, SVGIG (reference sequence). CDR3 amino acids: CAWISYGNEQFF. CDR3 coding DNA: TGTGCCTGGATCTCGTACGGCAATGAGCAGTTCTTC.

J is TRBJ1-4 and V is TRBV5-4; weak D call: TRBD1 (5 bases). V gave up 4 bases and J gave up 4 bases, with 14 bases separating them. The CDR3 runs to 15 residues. Germline V CDR1 and CDR2: SGHNT, YYREEE (reference sequence). The CDR3 region has the DNA TGTGCCAGCAGCCCCGGCCAGGGCGGTAATGAAAAACTGTTTTTT. Translated: CASSPGQGGNEKLFF.

This chain uses TRBV30 with TRBJ2-1, with D unclear. V gave up 1 base and J gave up 4 bases, with 8 bases separating them. The germline gives CDR1 GTSNPN, CDR2 SVGIG (reference sequence). The CDR3 totals 13 residues. Here the CDR3 reads CAWSGQNYNEQFF. CDR3 DNA: TGTGCCTGGAGTGGCCAGAATTACAATGAGCAGTTCTTC.

The V and J genes are TRBV7-2 and TRBJ2-5; 7 positions agree with TRBD2. Trimming cost V 8 bases and J 9 bases; bases outside gene matches: 15. Germline CDR1 SGHTA, CDR2 FQGNSA. The CDR3 has 14 amino acids. This CDR3 reads CASHSSGAAGAQYF. As DNA, the CDR3 is TGTGCCAGCCATTCGAGCGGGGCCGCTGGGGCCCAGTACTTC.

CDR3 sequence: CASSENRGRQPQHF. CDR3 DNA: TGTGCCAGCAGTGAAAACAGGGGGCGTCAGCCCCAGCATTTT. The chain has TRBV6-1 and TRBJ1-5; 9 bases align to TRBD1. The J segment lost 6 bases and the V segment lost 2 bases, leaving 2 bases of the junction unmatched. The CDR3 runs 14 residues. CDR1 and CDR2 from the germline V gene are MNHNS and SASEGT.

The CDR3 spells CASSLGREKLFF. The CDR3 DNA reads TGTGCCAGCAGTTTGGGGCGGGAAAAACTGTTTTTT. This rearrangement joins TRBV28 to TRBJ1-4, with a weak D call TRBD1 (5 bases). With 3 bases removed from V and 8 bases from J, the gap between germline ends came to 7 bases. The CDR3 contains 12 residues. Per the germline V gene, CDR1 is MDHEN and CDR2 is SYDVKM.

The chain couples TRBV7-3 to TRBJ2-3, with D perhaps TRBD1 or TRBD2 (5 bases each). The CDR3 has 15 residues. Germline V CDR1 and CDR2: SGHTA, FQGTGA. With 2 bases removed from V and 0 bases from J, the gap between germline ends came to 9 bases. In DNA form, the CDR3 reads TGTGCCAGCAGCTTAGTCGGGGCTAGCACAGATACGCAGTATTTT. It translates to CASSLVGASTDTQYF.

The chain uses TRBV29-1 and TRBJ1-4; a weak D match, TRBD1 (5 bases). This CDR3 has 15 amino acids. The germline CDR1 and CDR2 sequences are SQVTM and ANQGSEA. The ends were cut back, 5 bases at V and 8 bases at J, with 21 bases in the middle. CDR3 in amino acids: CSVNIEGTRGEKLFF. In DNA, the CDR3 is TGCAGCGTTAATATCGAAGGGACCCGGGGAGAAAAACTGTTTTTT.

The CDR3 coding sequence is TGTGCCTGGAGATGGAGCTCTGGAAACACCATATATTTT. This sequence encodes CAWRWSSGNTIYF. This sequence joins TRBV30 and TRBJ1-3; no clear D gene. The CDR3 consists of 13 residues. Trimming stripped 3 bases from V and 0 bases from J, with 6 bases between. Looked up from germline, CDR1 is GTSNPN and CDR2 is SVGIG (reference sequence). Supplemented by reference TRBV30 and TRBJ1-3, the full variable domain reads SQTIHQWPATLVQPVGSPLSLECTVEGTSNPNLYWYRQAAGRGLQLLFYSVGIGQISSEVPQNLSASRPQDRQFILSSKKLLLSDSGFYLCAWRWSSGNTIYFGEGSWLTVV.

The gene calls are TRBV2 and TRBJ2-1, with a tentative D call TRBD2 (8 bases). This CDR3 contains 18 residues. V was trimmed by 4 bases and J by 6 bases, leaving 25 bases between them. Germline-derived CDR1 and CDR2 are SNHLY and FYNNEI. The CDR3 bases are TGTGCCAGCAGTGGAGGGGGCCATTTCGGGAGGGTGTTCAATGAGCAGTTCTTC. This encodes CASSGGGHFGRVFNEQFF.